One and the same sample provided the 12 T cell receptor beta chains below, sequenced in a study of regulatory T cells in long-lasting Graves disease. Both iRepertoire HTBI primers and Arm-PCR of CDR3 regions were used to build the TCR beta libraries. Each CDR3 protein is one row after TCRdb ran MiXCR on the multiplex PCR reads. This sample carries 400,000 to 450,000 distinct CDR3 sequences, roughly 15% of them seen once, and the ten largest clones take around 11%. Sample time point: newly diagnosed GD, antithyroid drugs for less than 3 months. The TCR library was made from RNA that had been extracted from PBMCs in TRIzol. These data were also filed under a second study, of T cells in Graves' hyperthyroidism and ophthalmopathy.

The sample here was peripheral blood mononuclear cells (PBMCs), taken at new diagnosis, from a patient treated with antithyroid drugs. The receptors stem from a woman under 40 with Graves disease.

This clonotype was seen more than once but under ten times. The chain carries TRBV27 and TRBJ2-1; D remains ambiguous. The CDR3 loop spans 13 amino acids. The germline CDR1 and CDR2 sequences are MNHEY and SMNVEV (reference sequence). Trimming took 8 bases from V and 6 from J, leaving 14 bases between them. The CDR3 coding sequence is TGTGCCAGCGCCCTAATCAGGTTCAATGAGCAGTTCTTC. It specifies CASALIRFNEQFF.

V is TRBV19 and J is TRBJ2-4; tentative D call: TRBD1 (5 bases). The V gene lost 5 bases and the J gene lost 4 bases, with 18 bases spanning the gap. Germline V lookup: CDR1 LNHDA, CDR2 SQIVND (reference sequence). This CDR3 is built from 16 residues. CDR3: CASSARPGQIKNIQYF. DNA for the CDR3: TGTGCCAGTAGTGCCCGTCCCGGACAAATAAAAAACATTCAGTACTTC.

The chain links TRBV19 to TRBJ2-1, with D tentatively TRBD2 (5 bases). The V gene's germline CDR1 is LNHDA and CDR2 SQIVND (reference sequence). V lost 1 base and J lost 6, with 16 bases in between. CDR3 length: 16 residues. The CDR3: CASSIALLASPNEQFF. Written as DNA, the CDR3 is TGTGCCAGTAGTATAGCCCTTTTAGCGTCCCCCAATGAGCAGTTCTTC.

In this sample, this clonotype turned up many times. The V and J genes are TRBV12-3 or TRBV12-4 and TRBJ2-7; 7 positions match TRBD1. The V segment lost 7 bases and the J segment 0 bases; nucleotides outside the gene matches: 9. The CDR3 runs to 15 residues. For the CDR3, the DNA is TGTGCCAGCACCAGCAGGGGGTATCGCTCCTACGAGCAGTACTTC. Translated, it gives CASTSRGYRSYEQYF.

This clonotype was found many times. The chain combines TRBV12-3 or TRBV12-4 with TRBJ1-2, with D unresolved. V was cut by 6 bases and J by 2 bases, with 13 bases left in between. The CDR3 consists of 14 residues. CDR3 nucleotide sequence: TGTGCCAGCAGCCACGGACGAAGGAACTATGGCTACACCTTC. Residues: CASSHGRRNYGYTF.

The CDR3 DNA sequence: TGTGCCAGCAGCCAAGAACAGGGGCTAGGGTACGGGGCCAACGTCCTGACTTTC. Translating it yields CASSQEQGLGYGANVLTF. This chain joins TRBV3-1 and TRBJ2-6, with 7 bases identical to TRBD1. Germline V gene data show CDR1 as LGHDT and CDR2 as YNNKEL (reference sequence). The CDR3 sequence is 18 residues long. Trimming took 0 bases from V and 4 from J; bases not matched to a gene: 9.

This clonotype was observed many times. CDR3 in DNA: TGTGCCAGCAGTTTACGGACAAAAACTGAAGCTTTCTTT. Translation: CASSLRTKTEAFF. The chain carries TRBV28 and TRBJ1-1, with D maybe TRBD1 (5 bases). Trimming took 2 bases from V and 5 from J, leaving 9 bases between them. Germline V gene sequence: CDR1 MDHEN, CDR2 SYDVKM. This CDR3 comprises 13 residues.

The sample holds many counts of this clonotype. The chain joins TRBV5-1 to TRBJ2-7; the match to TRBD1 covers 8 bases. The CDR3 consists of 14 residues. The germline V gene encodes CDR1 SGHRS and CDR2 YFSETQ. V trimming: 7 bases; J trimming: 5 bases; junction bases outside the gene matches: 11. CDR3 residues: CASAPVGQGHEQYF. The CDR3 coding sequence is TGCGCCAGCGCGCCGGTTGGACAGGGCCACGAGCAGTACTTC.

In its sample, this clonotype was seen many times. The chain joins TRBV12-3 or TRBV12-4 to TRBJ1-2, with 12 bases that match TRBD1. J was trimmed by 6 bases and V by 6 bases; bases with no gene match: 11. CDR3 length equals 16 residues. The CDR3 DNA reads TGTGCCAGCAGAACCGGGACAGGGGGCGTGGTTGATGGCTACACCTTC. This sequence encodes CASRTGTGGVVDGYTF.

This clonotype occurred many times. The chain uses TRBV7-9 and TRBJ2-1, with 9 positions matching TRBD2. Germline lookup yields CDR1 SEHNR and CDR2 FQNEAQ (reference sequence). CDR3 length: 20 residues. J was trimmed by 1 base and V by 4 bases; bases with no gene match: 17. The DNA of the CDR3 is TGTGCCAGCAGCTCCCGCATCGGGCTAGCGGGACCCGCTTCCTACAATGAGCAGTTCTTC. Its translation: CASSSRIGLAGPASYNEQFF.

This clonotype has at least ten counts. This sequence joins TRBV6-5 and TRBJ1-5; TRBD1 is a possible D gene (5 bases). V lost 2 bases and J lost 4, with 12 bases in between. The CDR3 has 15 amino acids. CDR1 and CDR2 from the germline V gene are MNHEY and SVGAGI. The CDR3 here is CASSYLGGSNQPQHF. Here the CDR3 DNA reads TGTGCCAGCAGTTACCTCGGGGGAAGTAATCAGCCCCAGCATTTT.

Regarding this clonotype: The conserved closing phenylalanine or tryptophan is absent in this CDR3, likely reflecting a read error. V gene TRBV28 combines with J gene TRBJ1-3, with 7 bases matching TRBD1. The CDR3 spans 16 residues. CDR1 and CDR2 (germline): MDHEN, SYDVKM. The trim removed 6 bases at V and 2 bases at J, leaving 10 bases unmatched. The CDR3 here is CASSPGGGSPGNTIYS. The CDR3 DNA follows: TGTGCCAGCAGCCCAGGGGGGGGTTCGCCTGGAAACACCATATATTCT.